This T cell receptor (beta chain) was identified in a study of T cell clonotyping in hematopoietic cell transplantation. The table came from immunoSEQ multiplex PCR; TCRdb's copy has only in-frame clones and leaves some out. Counted here are 15,000 to 20,000 clones, roughly 85% occurring once; the ten biggest clones make up around 4.4%. Sequencing input: peripheral blood mononuclear cells. The source is a woman aged 40-49 years in good health. Some clones in this sample may be carry-over from other donors' samples.

CDR3 amino acids: CSVEGLAGNNEQFF. The CDR3 DNA sequence: TGCAGCGTTGAAGGACTAGCGGGAAACAATGAGCAGTTCTTC. The chain carries TRBV29-1 and TRBJ2-1; TRBD2 agrees at 11 bases. V gave up 1 base and J gave up 5 bases; unmatched junction bases: 1. The CDR3 has 14 amino acids. Germline loops: CDR1 SQVTM, CDR2 ANQGSEA.